Listed below are T cell receptor beta chains from one sample, sequenced in a study of neurological immune-mediated disorders. One entry per CDR3 protein results from TCRdb running MiXCR on the 5' RACE reads. The sample holds 70,000 or so distinct CDR3 sequences, roughly 3% seen once. Sequences were obtained from PBMCs. These receptors were collected from a woman between 50 and 59 years old with multiple sclerosis. The conserved cysteine and the conserved F or W are not part of the CDR3 here. Clone size, where shown, is once, few, many, or a class for clones that have expanded.

j_call v_call clone_size cdr3_aa
TRBJ2-6 TRBV4-2 many ASSQDNMVGSGANVLT
TRBJ1-4 TRBV28 NA ASSVTSRGHTTNEKLF
TRBJ2-7 TRBV20-1 many SASHPGHFSYEQY
TRBJ2-7 TRBV20-1 many SASPSGYSYEQY
TRBJ1-5 TRBV5-5 many ASSWVPGGNQPQH
TRBJ2-3 TRBV2 many ASSAWTVTDTQY
TRBJ2-3 TRBV5-1 many ASSGLAGEDTQY
TRBJ2-1 TRBV20-1 many SAPVQGTSYNEQF
TRBJ2-1 TRBV14 many ASSRWTGPIRGYNEQF
TRBJ2-3 TRBV7-9 many ATTGEGLLTDTQY
TRBJ2-1 TRBV7-6 few ASSLIPAGAGNEQF
TRBJ2-3 TRBV13 many ASSLRLAGGPDTQY
TRBJ2-3 TRBV6-5 many ASSYSAGSFSGSTDTQY